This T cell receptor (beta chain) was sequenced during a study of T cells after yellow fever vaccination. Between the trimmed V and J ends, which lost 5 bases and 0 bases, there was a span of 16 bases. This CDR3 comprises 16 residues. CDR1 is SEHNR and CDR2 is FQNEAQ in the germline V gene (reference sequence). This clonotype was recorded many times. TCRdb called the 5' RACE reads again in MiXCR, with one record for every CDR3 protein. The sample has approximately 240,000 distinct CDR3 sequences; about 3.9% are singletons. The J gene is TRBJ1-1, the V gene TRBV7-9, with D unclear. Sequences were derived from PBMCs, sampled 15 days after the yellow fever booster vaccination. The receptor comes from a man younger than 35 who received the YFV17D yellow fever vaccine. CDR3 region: CASSPPVEGMNTEAFF. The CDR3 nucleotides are TGTGCCAGCAGCCCTCCCGTTGAGGGCATGAACACTGAAGCTTTCTTT.